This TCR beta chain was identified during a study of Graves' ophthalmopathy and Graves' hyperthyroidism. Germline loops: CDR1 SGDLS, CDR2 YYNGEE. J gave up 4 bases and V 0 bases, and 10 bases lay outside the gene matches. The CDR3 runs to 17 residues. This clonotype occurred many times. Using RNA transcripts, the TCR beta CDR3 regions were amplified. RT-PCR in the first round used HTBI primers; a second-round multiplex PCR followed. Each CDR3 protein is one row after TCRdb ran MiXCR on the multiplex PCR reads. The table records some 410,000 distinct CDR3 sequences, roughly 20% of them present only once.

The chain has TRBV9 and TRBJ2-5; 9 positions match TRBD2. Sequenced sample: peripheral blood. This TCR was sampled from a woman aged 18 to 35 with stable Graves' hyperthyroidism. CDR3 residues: CASSVGASAGGRETQYF. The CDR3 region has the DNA TGTGCCAGCAGCGTAGGGGCTTCGGCGGGGGGGCGAGAGACCCAGTACTTC. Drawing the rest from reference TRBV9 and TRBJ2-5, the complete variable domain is DSGVTQTPKHLITATGQRVTLRCSPRSGDLSVYWYQQSLDQGLQFLIQYYNGEERAKGNILERFSAQQFPDLHSELNLSSLELGDSALYFCASSVGASAGGRETQYFGPGTRLLVL.